This TCR beta chain was identified during a study of shared clonotypes between healthy human individuals. TCRdb's table, derived via immunoSEQ multiplex PCR, lists solely in-frame clones and lacks some. The table records about 600,000 clones, 97% of them present only once. Germline V gene lookup returns CDR1 MNHEY and CDR2 SVGAGI. This CDR3 is 16 amino acids long. Points from the study as a whole: An effect of sequencing depth on clonotype sharing among donors was expected.

On this clone itself: No antigen is known for it.

Sequencing used naive CD4+ T cells sorted from blood. Subset indicated: CD45RA+ positively selected. The rearrangement links TRBV6-5 to TRBJ2-5, with a possible D match to TRBD2 (5 bases). The end of the DNA aligns better with TRBJ2-7, so the J call may be wrong. The TCR originated in a woman aged 30 to 39 in good health. The CDR3 reads CASSYSMPGLQYEQYF. The CDR3 DNA follows: TGTGCCAGCAGTTACTCGATGCCTGGACTTCAATACGAGCAGTACTTC.